This passage covers 25 T cell receptor beta chains from one sample sequenced in a study of cytomegalovirus exposure and HLA in healthy donors. PCR was performed using 60 Vbeta and 13 Jbeta primers. TCRdb's table, derived via immunoSEQ multiplex PCR, lists solely in-frame clones and lacks some. The table shows roughly 110,000 clones, with about 61% occurring only once. The sequencing input was PBMCs. The receptors come from a man younger than 30 in good health and CMV-seropositive.

This clone came up a few times. This chain connects TRBV6-1 to TRBJ1-1, with D maybe TRBD1 (6 bases). CDR1 is MNHNS, CDR2 SASEGT, per germline. The CDR3 covers 13 residues. V lost 7 bases and J lost 1, with 10 bases in between. The DNA for the CDR3 is TGTGCCAGCAAAAGGACAGAGAACACTGAAGCTTTCTTT. This gives the protein CASKRTENTEAFF.

This clone was seen more than once but under ten times. The same CDR3 arises from other DNA sequences in this sample as well. V is TRBV27 and J is TRBJ1-1; 7 bases fit TRBD1. This CDR3 spans 14 amino acids. Germline trimming cut 5 bases from V and 1 base from J; bases unmatched to any gene: 4. Per the germline V gene, CDR1 is MNHEY and CDR2 is SMNVEV (reference sequence). CDR3 amino acids: CASSPGTANTEAFF. CDR3 DNA: TGTGCCAGCAGTCCGGGGACAGCGAACACTGAAGCTTTCTTT.

The rearrangement links TRBV13 to TRBJ2-3; the D gene is possibly TRBD2 (5 bases). Germline CDR1 reads PRHDT; CDR2 reads FYEKMQ (reference sequence). CDR3 length: 14 residues. V was cut by 7 bases and J by 6 bases, with 17 bases left in between. The CDR3 DNA sequence: TGTGCCAGCACCACTAGGACCCTCCGGGATACGCAGTATTTT. Residues: CASTTRTLRDTQYF. Drawing the rest from reference TRBV13 and TRBJ2-3, the complete variable domain is AAGVIQSPRHLIKEKRETATLKCYPIPRHDTVYWYQQGPGQDPQFLISFYEKMQSDKGSIPDRFSAQQFSDYHSELNMSSLELGDSALYFCASTTRTLRDTQYFGPGTRLTVL.

The rearrangement uses TRBV5-1 and TRBJ2-2; 16 bases agree with TRBD2. CDR1 and CDR2 from the germline V gene are SGHRS and YFSETQ. The CDR3 spans 17 residues. Trimming took 1 base from V and 10 from J; bases not matched to a gene: 7. This CDR3 reads CASSLRGLAGGPEELFF. DNA of the CDR3: TGCGCCAGCAGCTTGAGGGGACTAGCGGGGGGGCCGGAGGAGCTGTTTTTT.

The V call is TRBV19, the J call TRBJ1-1; TRBD1 aligns across 11 bases. From germline, CDR1 is LNHDA and CDR2 SQIVND (reference sequence). The CDR3 runs to 18 residues. V shed 5 bases and J 0 bases; nucleotides not matched to a gene: 11. As DNA, the CDR3 is TGTGCCAGTAGTCTCAAACCGGGACAGGGGGGGGTGAACACTGAAGCTTTCTTT. This sequence encodes CASSLKPGQGGVNTEAFF. The whole variable domain, remainder taken from reference TRBV19 and TRBJ1-1, is DGGITQSPKYLFRKEGQNVTLSCEQNLNHDAMYWYRQDPGQGLRLIYYSQIVNDFQKGDIAEGYSVSREKKESFPLTVTSAQKNPTAFYLCASSLKPGQGGVNTEAFFGQGTRLTVV.

The V and J genes are TRBV7-9 and TRBJ1-3; unclear D gene. The CDR3 has 14 residues. V was cut by 1 base and J by 0 bases, with 4 bases left in between. Germline V CDR1 and CDR2: SEHNR, FQNEAQ (reference sequence). CDR3 loop: CASSLGSSGNTIYF. CDR3 in DNA: TGTGCCAGCAGCTTAGGCAGCTCTGGAAACACCATATATTTT.

The chain couples TRBV7-3 to TRBJ1-5; D uncertain. Germline-derived CDR1 and CDR2 are SGHTA and FQGTGA. V shed 4 bases and J shed 2 bases, with 15 bases lying between them. CDR3 size: 16 residues. CDR3: CASSYNGAHGNQPQHF. The CDR3 nucleotides are TGTGCCAGCAGCTATAACGGAGCCCACGGCAATCAGCCCCAGCATTTT.

This chain joins TRBV7-2 and TRBJ2-6; 13 nucleotides align to TRBD2. Germline V gene data show CDR1 as SGHTA and CDR2 as FQGNSA. Trimming at V came to 5 bases and at J to 0 bases, leaving 4 bases not matched to a gene. The CDR3 length is 18 residues. The CDR3 loop is CASSLGLAGDSGANVLTF. DNA for the CDR3: TGTGCCAGCAGCCTCGGACTAGCGGGGGACTCTGGGGCCAACGTCCTGACTTTC.

This chain joins TRBV5-6 and TRBJ1-2; a possible D gene is TRBD1 (6 bases). Germline CDR1 reads SGHDT; CDR2 reads YYEEEE. The CDR3 totals 15 residues. V was cut by 4 bases and J by 4 bases, with 17 bases left in between. CDR3 nucleotide sequence: TGTGCCAGCAGCGCGAACAGGGTCGGCGGCTATGGCTACACCTTC. As protein: CASSANRVGGYGYTF.

The chain couples TRBV10-3 to TRBJ2-2; a weak D match, TRBD1 (5 bases). With 0 bases removed from V and 5 bases from J, the gap between germline ends came to 19 bases. The CDR3 totals 18 residues. The germline V gene encodes CDR1 ENHRY and CDR2 SYGVKD. The CDR3 here is CAISESAEGRGATGELFF. The CDR3 DNA reads as TGTGCCATCAGTGAGTCCGCGGAAGGAAGGGGTGCGACCGGGGAGCTGTTTTTT.

The chain uses TRBV27 and TRBJ1-5; TRBD1 matches 12 bases. Per germline, CDR1 MNHEY and CDR2 SMNVEV (reference sequence). CDR3 length equals 17 residues. Germline trimming cut 3 bases from V and 6 bases from J; bases unmatched to any gene: 9. Here the CDR3 DNA reads TGTGCCAGCAGTTTCGGGACAGGGGGCTGGCAGCCTCAGCCCCAGCATTTT. As protein: CASSFGTGGWQPQPQHF.

The chain carries TRBV27 and TRBJ2-3, with 9 bases fitting TRBD2. The germline V gene encodes CDR1 MNHEY and CDR2 SMNVEV (reference sequence). The CDR3 length is 16 residues. Trimming took 4 bases from V and 4 from J; bases not matched to a gene: 9. The CDR3 loop is CASSYLTAGGADTQYF. As DNA, the CDR3 is TGTGCCAGCAGTTATTTGACGGCGGGGGGGGCAGATACGCAGTATTTT.

The V and J genes are TRBV5-1 and TRBJ2-5; the match to TRBD1 covers 10 bases. This CDR3 spans 15 amino acids. Trimming removed 4 bases from V and 2 bases from J; junction bases left unmatched: 5. The germline CDR1 and CDR2 sequences are SGHRS and YFSETQ. CDR3 coding DNA: TGCGCCAGCAGCCCCAGGACAGGGGGACAAGAGACCCAGTACTTC. Translated, it gives CASSPRTGGQETQYF.

The chain combines TRBV5-5 with TRBJ1-4; tentatively, D is TRBD1 (6 bases). From germline, CDR1 is SGHKS and CDR2 YYEKEE (reference sequence). Trimming cost V 4 bases and J 4 bases, with 11 bases left between them. The CDR3 spans 14 residues. In DNA form, the CDR3 reads TGTGCCAGCAGCCGGGGACAAAATAATGAAAAACTGTTTTTT. This encodes CASSRGQNNEKLFF.

V usage is TRBV6-5 and J usage is TRBJ1-2, with TRBD1 matching over 7 bases. This CDR3 is 15 amino acids long. Unmatched junction bases numbered 7, after V lost 6 bases and J lost 0 bases. From germline, CDR1 is MNHEY and CDR2 SVGAGI. The CDR3 loop reads CASRYRGLTNYGYTF. In DNA form, the CDR3 reads TGTGCCAGCAGGTACAGGGGATTAACTAACTATGGCTACACCTTC.

Turning to this clone: At one end the junction does not follow the germline gene, possibly because of a read error. J is TRBJ2-3 and V is TRBV6-5, with TRBD1 as a possible D gene (5 bases). This CDR3 contains 16 residues. CDR1 and CDR2 from the germline V gene are MNHEY and SVGAGI. CDR3 in amino acids: CASSYTPGPTTGTQYF. In DNA form, the CDR3 reads TGTGCCAGCAGTTACACCCCCGGGCCTACAACAGGTACGCAGTATTTT.

The chain employs TRBV19 and TRBJ2-5, with 11 bases identical to TRBD2. CDR1 is LNHDA and CDR2 is SQIVND in the germline V gene (reference sequence). V was clipped by 6 bases and J by 7 bases; unmatched bases: 7. The CDR3 sequence is 14 residues long. The CDR3 region is CASRTSGAPGTQYF. CDR3 nucleotides: TGTGCCAGTAGGACTAGCGGGGCCCCAGGGACCCAGTACTTC. Full variable domain (rest looked up from reference TRBV19 and TRBJ2-5): DGGITQSPKYLFRKEGQNVTLSCEQNLNHDAMYWYRQDPGQGLRLIYYSQIVNDFQKGDIAEGYSVSREKKESFPLTVTSAQKNPTAFYLCASRTSGAPGTQYFGPGTRLLVL.

The chain links TRBV15 to TRBJ1-4; unclear D gene. The CDR3 spans 15 residues. V gave up 3 bases and J gave up 7 bases, with 15 bases separating them. Per the germline V gene, CDR1 is LNHNV and CDR2 is YYDKDF (reference sequence). CDR3 protein: CATSSRGFLGEKLFF. Here the CDR3 DNA reads TGTGCCACCAGCAGTAGAGGCTTTCTTGGTGAAAAACTGTTTTTT.

The chain recombines TRBV30 with TRBJ1-2, with D hard to call. V was shortened by 7 bases and J by 0 bases, with 6 bases between the two germline ends. CDR1 GTSNPN and CDR2 SVGIG come from the germline V gene (reference sequence). The CDR3 totals 11 residues. The chain's CDR3 is CASPANYGYTF. CDR3 coding DNA: TGTGCCTCTCCAGCTAACTATGGCTACACCTTC.

The sample holds a few counts of this clone. The chain uses TRBV6-4 and TRBJ2-1; TRBD1 is a possible D gene (6 bases). This CDR3 region has 15 residues. V lost 5 bases, J lost 10 bases, and 21 bases lay in between. In germline, CDR1 is MRHNA, CDR2 SNTAGT. The CDR3 sequence is CASSREQGAPAEQFF. The CDR3, as DNA: TGTGCCAGCAGTCGAGAACAGGGTGCCCCAGCGGAGCAGTTCTTC.

The V call is TRBV6-1, the J call TRBJ1-5; TRBD1 might be the D (5 bases). V was clipped by 6 bases and J by 4 bases, with 10 bases between them. This CDR3 has 13 amino acids. Per the germline V gene, CDR1 is MNHNS and CDR2 is SASEGT. The CDR3 region is CASSLQGNQPQHF. The DNA for the CDR3 is TGTGCCAGCAGCCTCCAGGGAAATCAGCCCCAGCATTTT.

This sequence joins TRBV5-1 and TRBJ2-5, with 12 bases that match TRBD2. CDR3 length equals 16 residues. V shed 3 bases, J shed 1 base, and the junction held 4 bases outside the gene matches. Germline V gene data show CDR1 as SGHRS and CDR2 as YFSETQ. As DNA, the CDR3 is TGCGCCAGCAGCTCGCCTAGCGGGGGGGCCCAAGAGACCCAGTACTTC. Translation gives CASSSPSGGAQETQYF.

The chain has TRBV7-6 and TRBJ1-3, with 7 bases lining up with TRBD1. The V gene end was trimmed by 2 bases and the J gene end by 0 bases; junction bases not matched to a gene: 10. Germline assignment: CDR1 SGHVS and CDR2 FNYEAQ. CDR3 size: 18 residues. The CDR3 sequence is CASSLRGAGTDSGNTIYF. CDR3 nucleotides: TGTGCCAGCAGCTTACGGGGAGCCGGGACAGACTCTGGAAACACCATATATTTT.

This clone was found a few times. The chain links TRBV6-4 to TRBJ2-2, with TRBD2 identical over 8 bases. Germline V CDR1 and CDR2: MRHNA, SNTAGT. The ends lost 6 bases at V and 1 base at J; junction bases unmatched: 1. The CDR3 runs 14 residues. This CDR3 is CASSLAGNTGELFF. The CDR3 nucleotides are TGTGCCAGCAGCCTAGCGGGGAACACCGGGGAGCTGTTTTTT.

The chain combines TRBV10-2 with TRBJ1-2; 10 positions match TRBD1. Germline-derived CDR1 and CDR2 are WSHSY and SAAADI. Trimming cost V 7 bases and J 3 bases; bases outside gene matches: 2. The CDR3 length is 13 residues. Here the CDR3 DNA reads TGCGCCAGCACAGGGACAGGGGACTATGGCTACACCTTC. This codes for CASTGTGDYGYTF.